This TCR beta chain was sequenced during a study of a mutant IDH1 vaccine in newly diagnosed glioma. The method was immunoSEQ multiplex PCR; TCRdb's version includes in-frame clones alone and lacks a portion of them. The sample gives about 92,000 clones, over 75% of which show up once; less than 9.5% is in the top ten. The time point: baseline, week 1 (first vaccination visit). Indicated treatment: pre-vaccination baseline after standard-of-care therapy. Donors had new WHO grade 3 or 4 IDH1-mutant, ATRX-lost astrocytomas. Here the sequenced sample was PBMCs, taken from a glioma patient treated with radiotherapy, temozolomide or both. This clonotype was obtained from a man aged 40-50 years with glioma.

CDR3 DNA sequence: TGCGCCAGCAGCTTGGGACAAATCGAAAATGAGCAGTTCTTC. Translation gives CASSLGQIENEQFF. The chain couples TRBV5-1 to TRBJ2-1; D ambiguous. The V gene lost 0 bases and the J gene lost 7 bases, with 11 bases spanning the gap. Germline V gene lookup returns CDR1 SGHRS and CDR2 YFSETQ. The CDR3 sequence is 14 residues long.